This T cell receptor (beta chain) stems from a study of T-cell memory formation after mild COVID-19. At the level of the study: Largely donor-specific TCR clusters were found. Study-wide results and caveats: The authors left the SARS-CoV-2 specificity of second-wave clones peaking on day 37 unconfirmed.

Trimming took 7 bases from V and 2 from J, leaving 7 bases between them. Germline values: CDR1 KGHDR, CDR2 SFDVKD. CDR3 size: 12 residues. It was 5'RACE with constant-segment primers that produced the TCR alpha and TCR beta cDNA libraries, which carried sample barcodes and UMIs. TCRdb redid the calling of the 5' RACE reads with MiXCR, one entry per CDR3 protein. The sample lists 470,000 or so distinct CDR3 sequences, roughly 18% seen once, with roughly 21% in the top ten. With respect to this clonotype: Its antigen is as yet unknown.

Sequencing was carried out using PBMCs or a T cell subset sorted from them (not recorded which). The TCR originated in a man in his late teens or twenties who had mild COVID-19 (a few samples of this study predate the infection). Cell type and time point are not known. This chain links TRBV24-1 with TRBJ1-2; D remains ambiguous. The CDR3 DNA reads TGTGCCACCAGGGGTCCCAACTATGGCTACACCTTC. Amino acids: CATRGPNYGYTF.